This T cell receptor beta chain was sequenced in a study of beta chain features in type 1 diabetes. This CDR3 has 15 residues. Germline V gene data show CDR1 as SGHAT and CDR2 as FQNNGV. V was trimmed by 1 base and J by 4 bases, leaving 13 bases between them. Only a few counts were recorded for this clone. The antigen remains undetermined. Findings and caveats of the study: Resolution of whether HLA type affects TCRB rearrangement was not achieved here. The VDJ junctions of type 1 diabetes patients carried fewer insertions and more deletions. Shorter TCRB CDR3s, moderately but significantly so, marked every one of the four CD4+ subsets in Type 1 diabetes patients.

Via the markers CD45RO/CCR7/CD25/CD127/CD95/CD27, stem cell-like memory, regulatory, central memory and naive CD4+ cells were sorted. Sequenced material consisted of expressed TCRB transcripts (all of the isolated RNA was reverse transcribed). Profiled with immunoSEQ multiplex PCR; TCRdb holds only in-frame clones, not every one. Of 400,000 to 450,000 clones listed, 11% to 15% were seen once; the top ten hold 0.035% to 0.04%. What was sequenced was naive CD4+ T cells from blood. The chain recombines TRBV11-2 with TRBJ2-5, with D tentatively TRBD1 (5 bases). The source is a man aged 25 to 40 in good health. CDR3 amino acids: CASSLGAGSGETQYF. CDR3 bases: TGTGCCAGCAGCTTAGGGGCAGGGTCGGGAGAGACCCAGTACTTC.